Reported below is one T cell receptor (beta chain). There are 14 residues in the CDR3. V was shortened by 6 bases and J by 4 bases, with 12 bases between the two germline ends. CDR1 is SGHDN, CDR2 FVKESK, per germline. Method: immunoSEQ multiplex PCR; TCRdb's copy keeps in-frame clones and lacks some. In the table there are around 140,000 clones, around nine tenths of which are singletons. The data derive from a study of T cell responses to AZD1222 COVID-19 vaccine. The sequence derives from an adult who received the AZD1222 COVID-19 vaccine. Sample: peripheral blood, taken 28 days after the second AZD1222 dose. The chain combines TRBV14 with TRBJ1-4, with TRBD1 as a possible D gene (5 bases). CDR3 in amino acids: CASSRDSFNEKLFF. The DNA of the CDR3 is TGTGCCAGCAGTCGGGACTCTTTTAATGAAAAACTGTTTTTT.